This T cell receptor (beta chain) is drawn from a study of identifying expanded T cells in peripheral blood. Worth noting for this clone: Its specificity is not known.

Sequenced by immunoSEQ multiplex PCR; TCRdb stores in-frame clones only, minus some. Found here are under 150,000 clones, less than 90% of them singletons; the top ten hold 8.4%. The CDR3 covers 15 residues. The junction had 8 bases not matched to a gene; V was cut back by 8 bases and J by 4 bases. CDR1 and CDR2 from the germline V gene are MDHEN and SYDVKM. Study outcomes and limitations: Clone count variance between two-week samples rose with total template count. Over about two and four weeks, about 16 and 20 clones changed, versus approximately 1.1 between replicates.

During the collection period, no donor immune events like infections were recorded. Sequenced input: blood. The V gene is TRBV28, the J gene TRBJ1-4; 9 bases are a match to TRBD1. This clonotype was sampled from a person aged 18 to 70 in good health. This chain's CDR3 is CASEETGQGNEKLFF. CDR3 sequence (DNA): TGTGCCAGCGAGGAAACGGGACAGGGTAATGAAAAACTGTTTTTT.